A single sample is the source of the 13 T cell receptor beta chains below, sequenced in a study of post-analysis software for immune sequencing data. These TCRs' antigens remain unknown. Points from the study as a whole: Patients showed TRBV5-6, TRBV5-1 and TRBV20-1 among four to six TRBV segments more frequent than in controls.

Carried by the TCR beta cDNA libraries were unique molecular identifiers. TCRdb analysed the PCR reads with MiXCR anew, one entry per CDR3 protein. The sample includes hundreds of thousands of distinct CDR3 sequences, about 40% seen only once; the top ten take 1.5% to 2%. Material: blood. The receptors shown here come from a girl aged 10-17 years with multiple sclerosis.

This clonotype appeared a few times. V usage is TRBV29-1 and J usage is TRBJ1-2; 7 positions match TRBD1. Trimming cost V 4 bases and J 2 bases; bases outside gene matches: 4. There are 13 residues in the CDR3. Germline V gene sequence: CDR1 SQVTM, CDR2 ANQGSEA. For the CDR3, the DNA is TGCAGCGTTGGAGGGGGCGGAAACTATGGCTACACCTTC. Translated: CSVGGGGNYGYTF.

The CDR3 DNA sequence: TGTGCCAGCAGGGGGGACCCGAGCACAGATACGCAGTATTTT. As protein: CASRGDPSTDTQYF. The V call is TRBV12-3 or TRBV12-4, the J call TRBJ2-3; either TRBD1 or TRBD2 may supply D (5 bases each). V lost 6 bases, J lost 0 bases, and 10 bases lay in between. The CDR3 length is 14 residues.

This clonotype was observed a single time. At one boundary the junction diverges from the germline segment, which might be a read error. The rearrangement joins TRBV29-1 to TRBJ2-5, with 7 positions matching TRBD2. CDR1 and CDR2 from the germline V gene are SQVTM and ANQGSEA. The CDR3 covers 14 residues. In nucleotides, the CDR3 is TGCAGCGGGAGCGGGATCTTAACCCAAGAGACCCGGTACTTC. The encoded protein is CSGSGILTQETRYF.

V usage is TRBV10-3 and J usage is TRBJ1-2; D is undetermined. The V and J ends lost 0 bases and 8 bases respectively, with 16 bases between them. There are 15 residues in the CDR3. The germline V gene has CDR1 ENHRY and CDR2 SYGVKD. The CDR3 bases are TGTGCCATCAGTGAGTCCGGGGATCTGGTAGGGGGCTACACCTTC. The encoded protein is CAISESGDLVGGYTF.

CDR3 nucleotide sequence: TGCGCCAGCAGCTCTACAGGGTACTCCTACGAGCAGTACTTC. It translates to CASSSTGYSYEQYF. V usage is TRBV5-1 and J usage is TRBJ2-7, with D perhaps matching TRBD1 (6 bases). The germline V gene encodes CDR1 SGHRS and CDR2 YFSETQ. The V end lost 3 bases, the J end lost 0 bases, and 10 bases lay between the germline ends. CDR3 length: 14 amino acids.

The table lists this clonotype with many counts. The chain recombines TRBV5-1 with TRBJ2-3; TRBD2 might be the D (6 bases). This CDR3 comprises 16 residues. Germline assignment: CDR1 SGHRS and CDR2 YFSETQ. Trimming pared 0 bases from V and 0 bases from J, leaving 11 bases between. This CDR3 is CASSLGGSGSTDTQYF. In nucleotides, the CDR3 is TGCGCCAGCAGCTTGGGAGGTAGCGGAAGCACAGATACGCAGTATTTT.

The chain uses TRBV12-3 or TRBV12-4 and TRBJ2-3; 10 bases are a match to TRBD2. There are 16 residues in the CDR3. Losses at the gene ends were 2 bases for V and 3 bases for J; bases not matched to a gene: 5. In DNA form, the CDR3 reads TGTGCCAGCAGTTTACAAGCGGGAGGGGGTACAGATACGCAGTATTTT. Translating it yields CASSLQAGGGTDTQYF.

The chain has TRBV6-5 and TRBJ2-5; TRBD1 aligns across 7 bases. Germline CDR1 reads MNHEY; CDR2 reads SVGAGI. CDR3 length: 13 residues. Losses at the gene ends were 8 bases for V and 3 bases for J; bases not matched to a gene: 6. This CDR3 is CASGSDREETQYF. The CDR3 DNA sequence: TGTGCCAGCGGTTCCGACAGGGAAGAGACCCAGTACTTC.

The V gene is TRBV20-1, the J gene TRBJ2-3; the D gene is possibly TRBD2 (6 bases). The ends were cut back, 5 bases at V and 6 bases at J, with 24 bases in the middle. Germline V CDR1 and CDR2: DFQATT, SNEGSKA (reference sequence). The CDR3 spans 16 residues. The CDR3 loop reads CSADTSNHRLVDTQYF. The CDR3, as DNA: TGCAGTGCTGACACTTCAAATCACCGACTAGTTGATACGCAGTATTTT.

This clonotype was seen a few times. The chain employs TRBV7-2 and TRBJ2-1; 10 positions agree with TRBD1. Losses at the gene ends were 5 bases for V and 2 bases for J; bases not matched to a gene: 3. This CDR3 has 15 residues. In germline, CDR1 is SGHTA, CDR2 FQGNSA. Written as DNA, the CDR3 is TGTGCCAGCAGCACCGGACAGGGGGCCTACAATGAGCAGTTCTTC. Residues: CASSTGQGAYNEQFF.

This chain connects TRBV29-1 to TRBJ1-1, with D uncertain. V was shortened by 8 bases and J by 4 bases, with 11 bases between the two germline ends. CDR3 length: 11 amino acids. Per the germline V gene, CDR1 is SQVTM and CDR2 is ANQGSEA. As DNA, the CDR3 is TGCAGCTCCGTGGTTGGCACTGAAGCTTTCTTT. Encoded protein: CSSVVGTEAFF.

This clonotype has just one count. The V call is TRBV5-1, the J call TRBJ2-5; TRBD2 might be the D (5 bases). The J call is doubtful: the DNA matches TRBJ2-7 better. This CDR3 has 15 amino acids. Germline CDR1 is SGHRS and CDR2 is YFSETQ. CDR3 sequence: CASSKEAAETYEQYF. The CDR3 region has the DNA TGCGCCAGCAGCAAGGAAGCGGCGGAGACCTACGAGCAGTACTTC.

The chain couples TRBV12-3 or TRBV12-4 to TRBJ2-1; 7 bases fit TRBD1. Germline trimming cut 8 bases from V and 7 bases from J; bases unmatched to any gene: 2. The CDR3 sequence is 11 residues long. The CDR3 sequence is CASAGGNEQFF. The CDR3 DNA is TGTGCCAGCGCAGGGGGAAATGAGCAGTTCTTC.